The rows below give T cell receptor beta chains drawn from one sample of a study of blood T cell repertoires in COVID-19. Using immunoSEQ multiplex PCR, the repertoire was profiled, and TCRdb retains in-frame clones only, with some absent. Here the sample spans some 65,000 clones, around 87% being singletons. Sequenced sample: peripheral blood. These receptors all stem from a man aged 40-49 years with COVID-19, enrolled during active disease. Each CDR3 is given without its conserved first and last residue.

V gene: TRBV5-6; CDR3 protein: ASSPYPTSGAETQY
V gene: TRBV4-1; CDR3 protein: ASSLSLAGNQPQH
V gene: TRBV4-1; CDR3 protein: ASSQDWLGTSGTDTQY
V gene: TRBV7-6; CDR3 protein: ASSSTTPGTGDGYT
V gene: TRBV3-1/TRBV3-2; CDR3 protein: ASSQRPGGYGYGYT
V gene: TRBV4-2; CDR3 protein: ASSQGLGGSYEQY
V gene: TRBV29-1; CDR3 protein: SASQGNYGYT
V gene: TRBV4-1; CDR3 protein: ASSQQGTTGELF
V gene: TRBV15; CDR3 protein: ATSRDPNDRVVSGNTIY
V gene: TRBV10-1; CDR3 protein: ASSEGERGGNEQF
V gene: TRBV5-1; CDR3 protein: ASRSGTGNVETEAF
V gene: TRBV5-1; CDR3 protein: ASSLAGGQVTGGYNEQF
V gene: TRBV18; CDR3 protein: ASSPGQGRVSTGELF
V gene: TRBV27; CDR3 protein: ASSPTGNYGYT
V gene: TRBV5-1; CDR3 protein: ASSLMSGGIGDTQY
V gene: TRBV7-7; CDR3 protein: ASSLGRRGVEQY
V gene: TRBV23-1; CDR3 protein: ASMVAGKGSPLH
V gene: TRBV5-1; CDR3 protein: ASSGGQVGYT
V gene: TRBV7-2; CDR3 protein: ASSLGLAGGKGETQY
V gene: TRBV5-4; CDR3 protein: ASRPTSEDYGYT
V gene: TRBV10-2; CDR3 protein: ASRKSGGVRADTQY
V gene: TRBV30; CDR3 protein: AWFSGQGSYGYT
V gene: TRBV6-5; CDR3 protein: ASSRGQGHYGYT
V gene: TRBV9; CDR3 protein: ASSARQGGISTDTQY
V gene: TRBV29-1; CDR3 protein: SIQGTTGNTIY
V gene: TRBV11-2; CDR3 protein: ASSETSGGAYEQY
V gene: TRBV6-5; CDR3 protein: ASSPQGAETEAF
V gene: TRBV15; CDR3 protein: ATIKRFWMDYYEQY
V gene: TRBV5-1; CDR3 protein: ASSLYETGVSYEQY
V gene: TRBV5-1; CDR3 protein: ASSLVLFRDSEGNTEAF
V gene: TRBV5-1; CDR3 protein: ASSTDYEQY
V gene: TRBV6-5; CDR3 protein: ASSYDRGHEQF
V gene: TRBV29-1; CDR3 protein: SVDLAGGTGELF
V gene: TRBV5-4; CDR3 protein: ASSPGVGGEPSYEQY
V gene: TRBV15; CDR3 protein: ATSEDSYTEAF
V gene: TRBV5-4; CDR3 protein: ASRPTSGTDTQY
V gene: TRBV7-8; CDR3 protein: ASSLKSQGSYNEQF
V gene: TRBV3-1/TRBV3-2; CDR3 protein: ASTRQGNTEAF
V gene: TRBV29-1; CDR3 protein: SVMDGSSGNTIY
V gene: TRBV6-1; CDR3 protein: ASSDRGITEAF
V gene: TRBV6-1; CDR3 protein: ASSDRTETDTQY
V gene: TRBV27; CDR3 protein: ASSLSTGENGYT
V gene: TRBV19; CDR3 protein: ASSPEGARNSPLH
V gene: TRBV18; CDR3 protein: ASSADRDATEAF
V gene: TRBV19; CDR3 protein: ASIGTGSWSEAF
V gene: TRBV28; CDR3 protein: ASSSAGTGEGYGYT
V gene: TRBV7-7; CDR3 protein: ASSRTVDNEQF
V gene: TRBV4-1; CDR3 protein: ASSQAGGRGNDSPLH